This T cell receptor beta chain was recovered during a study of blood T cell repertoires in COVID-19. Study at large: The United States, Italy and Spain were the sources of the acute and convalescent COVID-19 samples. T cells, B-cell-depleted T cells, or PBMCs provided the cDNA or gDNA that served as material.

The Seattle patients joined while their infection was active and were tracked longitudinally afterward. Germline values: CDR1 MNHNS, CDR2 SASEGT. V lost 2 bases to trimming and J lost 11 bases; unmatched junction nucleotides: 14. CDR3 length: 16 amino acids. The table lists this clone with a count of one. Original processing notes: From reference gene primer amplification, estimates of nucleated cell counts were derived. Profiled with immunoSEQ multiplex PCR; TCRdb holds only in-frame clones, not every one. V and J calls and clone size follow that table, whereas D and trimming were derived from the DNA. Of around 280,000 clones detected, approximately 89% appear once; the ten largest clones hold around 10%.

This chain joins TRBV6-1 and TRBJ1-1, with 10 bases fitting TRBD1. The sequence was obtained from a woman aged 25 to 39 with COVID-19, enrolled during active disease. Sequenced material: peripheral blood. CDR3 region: CASSELSGTGVKGAFF. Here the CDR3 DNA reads TGTGCCAGCAGTGAACTCTCCGGGACAGGGGTTAAGGGGGCTTTCTTT.